Shown below are 11 T cell receptor beta chains from a single sample sequenced in a study of OX40 agonist ivuxolimab in advanced cancers. Using immunoSEQ multiplex PCR, the repertoire was profiled, and TCRdb retains in-frame clones only, with some absent. Of around 68,000 clones in the sample, 90% to 95% were seen once. The material sequenced was CD4+ or CD8+ T cells sorted from blood, taken in a trial of the OX40 agonist ivuxolimab. The source of these receptors is an adult with an advanced solid tumor such as melanoma, head and neck, liver or kidney cancer.

The rearrangement links TRBV28 to TRBJ2-3, with 10 bases fitting TRBD2. The CDR3 runs 16 residues. Germline CDR1 and CDR2: MDHEN and SYDVKM. Unmatched junction bases numbered 6, after V lost 3 bases and J lost 3 bases. CDR3 DNA sequence: TGTGCCAGCAGTTTGCGGACTAGCGGAATTACAGATACGCAGTATTTT. It translates to CASSLRTSGITDTQYF.

The CDR3 DNA is TGTGCCAGTAGTCAACTCCGGACAGGTCCCTACAATGAGCAGTTCTTC. Translated, it gives CASSQLRTGPYNEQFF. The chain has TRBV19 and TRBJ2-1; 7 bases agree with TRBD1. Germline V lookup: CDR1 LNHDA, CDR2 SQIVND (reference sequence). V trimming: 5 bases; J trimming: 2 bases; junction bases outside the gene matches: 9. The CDR3 contains 16 residues. Full variable domain (remainder filled in from reference TRBV19 and TRBJ2-1): DGGITQSPKYLFRKEGQNVTLSCEQNLNHDAMYWYRQDPGQGLRLIYYSQIVNDFQKGDIAEGYSVSREKKESFPLTVTSAQKNPTAFYLCASSQLRTGPYNEQFFGPGTRLTVL.

The sample holds a few counts of this clone. The chain recombines TRBV6-1 with TRBJ1-2, with TRBD1 matching 7 bases. The V gene's germline CDR1 is MNHNS and CDR2 SASEGT. The CDR3 has 15 amino acids. With 4 bases clipped from V and 4 bases from J, the junction kept 9 bases outside the gene matches. CDR3 nucleotide sequence: TGTGCCAGCAGTGCTACTTTGACAGGGTTCTATGGCTACACCTTC. The encoded protein is CASSATLTGFYGYTF.

The chain is built from TRBV7-8 and TRBJ2-1, with a tentative D call TRBD2 (6 bases). The CDR3 covers 17 residues. CDR1 SGHVS and CDR2 FQNEAQ come from the germline V gene. V dropped 2 bases and J dropped 4 bases, with 18 bases sitting between them. The CDR3 sequence is CASSLPVRLAPYNEQFF. CDR3 DNA: TGTGCCAGCAGCTTACCCGTGCGGCTAGCGCCATACAATGAGCAGTTCTTC.

The chain employs TRBV5-1 and TRBJ1-1; tentative D call: TRBD1 (6 bases). This CDR3 region has 15 residues. CDR1 is SGHRS, CDR2 YFSETQ, per germline. Trimming took off 5 bases at V and 1 base at J, with 15 bases between the two ends. For the CDR3, the DNA is TGCGCCAGCAGTAATACAGGGCGGACGAACACTGAAGCTTTCTTT. Translated, it gives CASSNTGRTNTEAFF.

V gene TRBV19 combines with J gene TRBJ1-5, with 12 bases matching TRBD1. Germline CDR1 is LNHDA and CDR2 is SQIVND (reference sequence). The CDR3 loop spans 19 amino acids. Trimming cost V 4 bases and J 0 bases; bases outside gene matches: 10. The CDR3 spells CASSKMGQGATYSNQPQHF. Written as DNA, the CDR3 is TGTGCCAGTAGTAAGATGGGACAGGGGGCCACTTATAGCAATCAGCCCCAGCATTTT.

V gene TRBV11-2 combines with J gene TRBJ2-5; 7 positions match TRBD2. With 1 base clipped from V and 5 bases from J, the junction kept 10 bases outside the gene matches. The CDR3 is 16 amino acids. CDR1 is SGHAT, CDR2 FQNNGV, per germline. The chain's CDR3 is CASSLGVAGEAETQYF. CDR3 bases: TGTGCCAGCAGCTTAGGAGTCGCGGGAGAGGCGGAGACCCAGTACTTC.

This clone has only a few counts. The rearrangement uses TRBV6-1 and TRBJ1-1; no definite D call. The CDR3 runs 13 residues. CDR1 and CDR2 (germline): MNHNS, SASEGT. Trimming removed 7 bases at V and 3 bases at J, with 12 bases between. The CDR3: CASIEPGYTEAFF. CDR3 sequence (DNA): TGTGCCAGCATCGAACCTGGTTACACTGAAGCTTTCTTT.

The chain combines TRBV10-3 with TRBJ1-6, with a possible D match to TRBD1 (6 bases). Trimming removed 7 bases from V and 9 bases from J, with 13 bases in between. In germline, CDR1 is ENHRY, CDR2 SYGVKD. This CDR3 is built from 13 residues. The CDR3 here is CAITTGQFSPLHF. The CDR3 region has the DNA TGTGCCATCACCACAGGGCAGTTTTCACCCCTCCACTTT.

The CDR3 DNA follows: TGCGCCAGCACGACAGGGACCACAGATACGCAGTATTTT. It is translated as CASTTGTTDTQYF. This chain joins TRBV5-1 and TRBJ2-3; 7 positions match TRBD1. There are 13 residues in the CDR3. Germline V lookup: CDR1 SGHRS, CDR2 YFSETQ. Trimming at V came to 6 bases and at J to 2 bases, leaving 3 bases not matched to a gene.

Only one count was recorded for this clone. DNA of the CDR3: TGCGCCAGCAGCCAAGGGGCAGCACTGAACACTGAAGCTTTCTTT. Amino acids: CASSQGAALNTEAFF. The gene calls are TRBV4-1 and TRBJ1-1; no firm D call. This CDR3 comprises 15 residues. Trimming removed 1 base from V and 0 bases from J, with 9 bases in between. Per the germline V gene, CDR1 is MGHRA and CDR2 is YSYEKL.